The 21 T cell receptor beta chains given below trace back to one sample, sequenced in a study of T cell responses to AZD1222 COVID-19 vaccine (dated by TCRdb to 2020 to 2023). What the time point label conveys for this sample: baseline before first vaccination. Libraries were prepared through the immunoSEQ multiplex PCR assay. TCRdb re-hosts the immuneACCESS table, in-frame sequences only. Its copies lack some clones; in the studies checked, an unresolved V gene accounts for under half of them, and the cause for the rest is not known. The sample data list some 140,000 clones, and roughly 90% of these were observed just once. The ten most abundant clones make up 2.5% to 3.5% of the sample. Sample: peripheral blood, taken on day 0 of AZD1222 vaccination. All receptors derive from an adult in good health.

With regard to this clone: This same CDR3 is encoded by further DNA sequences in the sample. CDR3 bases: TGTGCCAGCTCACCACCCACAGATACGCAGTATTTT. Protein: CASSPPTDTQYF. V usage is TRBV18 and J usage is TRBJ2-3; D is unclear. V gave up 0 bases and J gave up 2 bases, with 0 bases separating them. The CDR3 runs 12 residues. Germline V gene lookup returns CDR1 KGHSH and CDR2 LQKENI.

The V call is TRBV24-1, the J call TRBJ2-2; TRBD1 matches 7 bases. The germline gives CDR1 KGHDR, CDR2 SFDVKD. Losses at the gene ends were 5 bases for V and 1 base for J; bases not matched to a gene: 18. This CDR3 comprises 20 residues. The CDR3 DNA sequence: TGTGCCACCAGTGCACGACCGAAATTCGACAGGGAACAGAACACCGGGGAGCTGTTTTTT. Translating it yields CATSARPKFDREQNTGELFF.

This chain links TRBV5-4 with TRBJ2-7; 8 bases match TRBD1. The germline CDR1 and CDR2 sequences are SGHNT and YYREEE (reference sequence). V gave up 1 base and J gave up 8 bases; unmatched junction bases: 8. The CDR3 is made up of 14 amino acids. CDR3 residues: CASSLPDRGGQQYF. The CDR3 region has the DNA TGTGCCAGCAGCTTGCCCGACAGGGGCGGGCAGCAGTACTTC.

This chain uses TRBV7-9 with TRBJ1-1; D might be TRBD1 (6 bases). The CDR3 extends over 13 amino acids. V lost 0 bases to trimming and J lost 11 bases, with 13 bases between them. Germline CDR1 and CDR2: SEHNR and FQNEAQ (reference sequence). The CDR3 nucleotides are TGTGCCAGCAGCTTAGCGCTGGGGGGCCTGGCTTTCTTT. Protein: CASSLALGGLAFF.

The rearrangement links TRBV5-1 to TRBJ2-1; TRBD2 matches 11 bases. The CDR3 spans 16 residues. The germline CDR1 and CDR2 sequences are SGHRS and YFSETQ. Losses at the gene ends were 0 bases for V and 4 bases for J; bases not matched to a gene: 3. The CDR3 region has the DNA TGCGCCAGCAGCTTGGGAGGGACTAGCGGATACAATGAGCAGTTCTTC. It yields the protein CASSLGGTSGYNEQFF. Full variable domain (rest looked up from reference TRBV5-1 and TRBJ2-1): KAGVTQTPRYLIKTRGQQVTLSCSPISGHRSVSWYQQTPGQGLQFLFEYFSETQRNKGNFPGRFSGRQFSNSRSEMNVSTLELGDSALYLCASSLGGTSGYNEQFFGPGTRLTVL.

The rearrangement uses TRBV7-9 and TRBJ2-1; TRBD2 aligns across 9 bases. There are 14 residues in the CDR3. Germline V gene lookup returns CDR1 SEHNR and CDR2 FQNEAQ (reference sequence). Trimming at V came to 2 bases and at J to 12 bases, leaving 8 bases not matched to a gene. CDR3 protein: CASSLSANSGRQFF. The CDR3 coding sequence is TGTGCCAGCAGCTTATCCGCCAATAGCGGGAGGCAGTTCTTC.

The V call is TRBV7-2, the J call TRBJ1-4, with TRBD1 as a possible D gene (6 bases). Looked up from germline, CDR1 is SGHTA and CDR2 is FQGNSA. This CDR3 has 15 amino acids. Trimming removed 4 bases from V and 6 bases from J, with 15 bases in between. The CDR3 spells CASSSRGGYDEKLFF. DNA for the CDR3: TGTGCCAGCAGCTCGAGGGGGGGTTACGATGAAAAACTGTTTTTT.

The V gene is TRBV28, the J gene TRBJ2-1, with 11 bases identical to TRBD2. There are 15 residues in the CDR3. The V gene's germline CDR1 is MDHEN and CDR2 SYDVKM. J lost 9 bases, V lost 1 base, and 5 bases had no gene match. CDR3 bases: TGTGCCAGCAGTTTATTAGCGGGAGGGCCTTCTGAGCAGTTCTTC. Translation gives CASSLLAGGPSEQFF.

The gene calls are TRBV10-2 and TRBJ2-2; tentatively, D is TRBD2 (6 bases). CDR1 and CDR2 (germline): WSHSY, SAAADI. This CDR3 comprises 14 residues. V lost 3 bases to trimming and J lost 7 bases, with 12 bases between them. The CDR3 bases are TGCGCCAGCAGTGAACTAGCTCGCGTCGGGGAGCTGTTTTTT. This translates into CASSELARVGELFF.

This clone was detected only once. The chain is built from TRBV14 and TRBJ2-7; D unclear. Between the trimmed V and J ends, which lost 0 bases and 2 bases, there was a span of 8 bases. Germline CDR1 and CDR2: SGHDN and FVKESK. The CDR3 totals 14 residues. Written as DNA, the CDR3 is TGTGCCAGCAGCCAAGATCTGCGTCCCTACGAGCAGTACTTC. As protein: CASSQDLRPYEQYF.

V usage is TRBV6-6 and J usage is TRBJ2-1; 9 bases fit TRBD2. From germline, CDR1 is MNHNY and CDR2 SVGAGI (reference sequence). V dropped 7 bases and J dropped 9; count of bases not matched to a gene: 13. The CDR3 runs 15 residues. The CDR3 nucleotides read TGTGCCAGCAATTCACTAGCGGGTCTTACCGGTGAGCAGTTCTTC. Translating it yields CASNSLAGLTGEQFF.

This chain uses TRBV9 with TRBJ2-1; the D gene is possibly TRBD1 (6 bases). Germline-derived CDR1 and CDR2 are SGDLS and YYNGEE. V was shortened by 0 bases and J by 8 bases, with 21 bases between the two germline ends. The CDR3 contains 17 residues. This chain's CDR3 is CASSVAPGDLGIDEQFF. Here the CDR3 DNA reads TGTGCCAGCAGCGTAGCGCCAGGGGATTTGGGAATCGATGAGCAGTTCTTC.

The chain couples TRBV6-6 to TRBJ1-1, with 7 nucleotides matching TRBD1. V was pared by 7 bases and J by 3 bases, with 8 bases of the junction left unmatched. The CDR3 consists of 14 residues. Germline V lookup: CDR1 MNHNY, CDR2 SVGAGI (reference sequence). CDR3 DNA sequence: TGTGCCAGCACTAGGATCGACAGGGACACTGAAGCTTTCTTT. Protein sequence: CASTRIDRDTEAFF.

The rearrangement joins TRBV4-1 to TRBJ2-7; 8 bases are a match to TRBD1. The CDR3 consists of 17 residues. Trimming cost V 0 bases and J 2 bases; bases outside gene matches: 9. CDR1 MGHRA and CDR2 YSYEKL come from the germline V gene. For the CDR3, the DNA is TGCGCCAGCAGCCAAGAACAAGTTGGACAGGGAACCTACGAGCAGTACTTC. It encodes CASSQEQVGQGTYEQYF.

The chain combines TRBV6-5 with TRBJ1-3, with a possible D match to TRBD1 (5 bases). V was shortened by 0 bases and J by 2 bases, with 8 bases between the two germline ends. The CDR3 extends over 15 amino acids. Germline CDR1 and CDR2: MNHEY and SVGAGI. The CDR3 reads CASSYSSGTGNTIYF. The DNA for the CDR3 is TGTGCCAGCAGTTACTCCTCAGGGACTGGAAACACCATATATTTT.

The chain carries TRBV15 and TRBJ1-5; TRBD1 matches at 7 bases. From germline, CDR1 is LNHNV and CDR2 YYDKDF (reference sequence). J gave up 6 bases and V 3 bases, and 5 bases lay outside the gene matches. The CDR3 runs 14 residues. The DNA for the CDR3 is TGTGCCACCAGCAGGACAGGGTTATTTCAGCCCCAGCATTTT. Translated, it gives CATSRTGLFQPQHF.

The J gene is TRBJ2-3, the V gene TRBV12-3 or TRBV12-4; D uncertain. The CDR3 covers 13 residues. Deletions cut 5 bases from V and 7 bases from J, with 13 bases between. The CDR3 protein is CASSPGPGYTQYF. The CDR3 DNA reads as TGTGCCAGCAGTCCGGGCCCGGGTTATACGCAGTATTTT.

CDR3: CASSLGQREQYF. As DNA, the CDR3 is TGCGCCAGCAGCTTGGGTCAGAGAGAGCAGTACTTC. V is TRBV5-1 and J is TRBJ2-7; D unresolved. The CDR3 spans 12 residues. V dropped 0 bases and J dropped 7 bases, with 8 bases sitting between them. Germline values: CDR1 SGHRS, CDR2 YFSETQ.

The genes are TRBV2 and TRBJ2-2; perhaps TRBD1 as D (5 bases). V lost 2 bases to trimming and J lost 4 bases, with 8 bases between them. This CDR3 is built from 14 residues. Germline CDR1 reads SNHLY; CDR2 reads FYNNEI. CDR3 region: CASSESRATGELFF. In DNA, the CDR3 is TGTGCCAGCAGTGAATCCAGGGCCACCGGGGAGCTGTTTTTT.

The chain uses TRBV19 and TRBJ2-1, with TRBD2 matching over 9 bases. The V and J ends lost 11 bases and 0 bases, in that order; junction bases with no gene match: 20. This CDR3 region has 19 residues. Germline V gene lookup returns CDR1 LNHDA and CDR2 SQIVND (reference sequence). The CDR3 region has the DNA TGTGCCTCTAGTGGGGGAGATAGCGGGAGTGTCAGCTCCTACAATGAGCAGTTCTTC. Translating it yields CASSGGDSGSVSSYNEQFF.

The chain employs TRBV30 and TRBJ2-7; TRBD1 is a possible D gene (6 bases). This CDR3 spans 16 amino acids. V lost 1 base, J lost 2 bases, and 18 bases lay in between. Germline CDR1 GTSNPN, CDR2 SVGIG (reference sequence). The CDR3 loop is CAWSAPRLAGAYEQYF. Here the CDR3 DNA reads TGTGCCTGGAGTGCCCCAAGGCTAGCAGGGGCCTACGAGCAGTACTTC.